This TCR beta chain was sequenced during a study of T cell responses to AZD1222 COVID-19 vaccine. In the case of this clone: What it binds is not known.

Findings of the study overall: A mostly white British donor set with more females was recruited, and clonal diversity was possibly underestimated.

The CDR3 contains 14 residues. Germline V gives CDR1 MDHEN, CDR2 SYDVKM. Trimming cost V 7 bases and J 0 bases; bases outside gene matches: 5. The table came from immunoSEQ multiplex PCR; TCRdb's copy has only in-frame clones and leaves some out. The repertoire includes fewer than 300,000 clones, more than 85% of them detected once, and approximately 0.52% sits in the top ten. The chain employs TRBV28 and TRBJ2-7; 8 positions match TRBD1. The sequence derives from an adult in good health. The sequenced sample was peripheral blood, obtained on day 0 of AZD1222 vaccination. The CDR3 DNA is TGTGCCAGCACTCCTACAGGGGGCTCCTACGAGCAGTACTTC. Its translation: CASTPTGGSYEQYF.